The clone carrying this T cell receptor beta chain was observed at least ten times. Germline assignment: CDR1 DFQATT and CDR2 SNEGSKA (reference sequence). V gave up 3 bases and J gave up 2 bases; unmatched junction bases: 6. The CDR3 is 14 residues long. The record originates from a study of blood T cells in healthy people across ages. The sample providers were healthy Caucasian people from Russia, aged roughly 6 to 90. Through a sample-barcoded 5' primer and a J-beta primer mix, a second PCR was run for roughly 6 to 12 cycles. TCRdb independently ran MiXCR on the 5' RACE reads; one entry per CDR3 protein. Here the sample spans about 930,000 distinct CDR3 sequences, almost 30% being singletons. The same specimen was also included in a second study, on T cells of mothers and their children. As reported in that work: The donor cohort consisted of a few healthy Caucasian mothers and their six children. Reads obtained per mother exceeded 9.5 million TCR beta CDR3 reads, with approximately 3 million obtained per child.

This rearrangement joins TRBV20-1 to TRBJ1-2; TRBD1 agrees at 7 bases. The sample was blood. The receptor was derived from a woman in her thirties or forties in good health. DNA for the CDR3: TGCAGTGCTAGGCCCACAGGGGAAAACTATGGCTACACCTTC. This codes for CSARPTGENYGYTF.